A single sample is the source of the 19 T cell receptor beta chains below, sequenced in a study of Ad26.COV2.S vaccination and SARS-CoV-2 variants. Treatment denoted: about 20 received Ad26.COV2.S at low or high dose, single or two shots; 5 received placebo; per-sample allocation not given. It was on day 63 after the first vaccine or placebo injection that samples were taken. Produced via immunoSEQ multiplex PCR; TCRdb's table is partial and in-frame only. The table includes approximately 420,000 clones, over 75% detected once. The sample consisted of peripheral blood, taken in a trial of Ad26.COV2.S vaccine versus placebo. The receptors shown here come from a person between 18 and 60 years old who received the Ad26.COV2.S COVID-19 vaccine or a placebo.

V gene TRBV7-3 combines with J gene TRBJ2-5; TRBD1 or TRBD2 may be the D gene (6 bases each). Germline CDR1 and CDR2: SGHTA and FQGTGA. The CDR3 extends over 15 amino acids. Between the trimmed V and J ends, which lost 2 bases and 5 bases, there was a span of 15 bases. CDR3 DNA: TGTGCCAGCAGCTTATTAGGGGGGTTGATGGAGACCCAGTACTTC. It codes for CASSLLGGLMETQYF.

V gene TRBV5-1 combines with J gene TRBJ2-7; 12 positions agree with TRBD1. Unmatched junction bases numbered 9, after V lost 2 bases and J lost 3 bases. The CDR3 extends over 17 amino acids. Germline V gene data show CDR1 as SGHRS and CDR2 as YFSETQ. This CDR3 reads CASSLRTRDRGHYEQYF. The CDR3 DNA follows: TGCGCCAGCAGCTTACGAACGAGGGACAGGGGGCACTACGAGCAGTACTTC.

The CDR3 loop is CASSPSWSISYEQYF. As DNA, the CDR3 is TGTGCCAGCAGCCCCTCTTGGTCGATTTCCTACGAGCAGTACTTC. The rearrangement uses TRBV3-1 (or the pseudogene TRBV3-2) and TRBJ2-7; D is unclear. The V and J ends lost 4 bases and 1 base respectively, with 14 bases between them. Germline V gene sequence: CDR1 LGHDT, CDR2 YNNKEL (reference sequence). The CDR3 is made up of 15 amino acids.

This clone showed up just once. J is TRBJ2-1 and V is TRBV4-3; 8 bases match TRBD2. CDR3 size: 17 residues. Germline CDR1 and CDR2: LGHNA and YSLEER. The V gene end was trimmed by 3 bases and the J gene end by 5 bases; junction bases not matched to a gene: 12. The CDR3 DNA is TGCGCCAGCAGCCAGGGCGTACTTGGCGGGGGGCACAATGAGCAGTTCTTC. The encoded protein is CASSQGVLGGGHNEQFF.

The chain couples TRBV28 to TRBJ2-3, with a possible D match to TRBD1 (6 bases). V lost 2 bases and J 0 bases, leaving 9 bases between the germline ends. This CDR3 has 15 residues. Germline lookup yields CDR1 MDHEN and CDR2 SYDVKM. The CDR3 DNA sequence: TGTGCCAGCAGTTTAACAGGGTTGAGCACAGATACGCAGTATTTT. This translates into CASSLTGLSTDTQYF. Supplemented by reference TRBV28 and TRBJ2-3, the full variable domain reads DVKVTQSSRYLVKRTGEKVFLECVQDMDHENMFWYRQDPGLGLRLIYFSYDVKMKEKGDIPEGYSVSREKKERFSLILESASTNQTSMYLCASSLTGLSTDTQYFGPGTRLTVL.

This sequence joins TRBV6-2 or TRBV6-3 and TRBJ2-3; 11 bases are a match to TRBD2. Germline V gene data show CDR1 as MNHEY and CDR2 as SVGEGT. V lost 4 bases and J lost 0; bases outside the gene matches: 6. CDR3 size: 17 residues. The CDR3 reads CASSSPIAGGSTDTQYF. The DNA for the CDR3 is TGTGCCAGCAGTTCCCCCATAGCGGGGGGGAGCACAGATACGCAGTATTTT.

This sequence joins TRBV19 and TRBJ2-7; 7 positions match TRBD1. Trimming removed 5 bases from V and 2 bases from J; junction bases left unmatched: 15. Germline V gene sequence: CDR1 LNHDA, CDR2 SQIVND (reference sequence). The length of the CDR3 is 17 residues. The CDR3 coding sequence is TGTGCCAGTAGTCCCTCGCCTCACCGGGACAGCCCCTACGAGCAGTACTTC. Protein product: CASSPSPHRDSPYEQYF.

The rearrangement links TRBV12-3 or TRBV12-4 to TRBJ1-2; the match to TRBD1 covers 8 bases. The J segment lost 6 bases and the V segment lost 5 bases, leaving 5 bases of the junction unmatched. There are 13 residues in the CDR3. CDR3 nucleotides: TGTGCCAGCAGTCCGGACAGGGCTCATGGCTACACCTTC. Protein product: CASSPDRAHGYTF.

The chain employs TRBV4-3 and TRBJ2-2; D unresolved. The germline V gene encodes CDR1 LGHNA and CDR2 YSLEER. This CDR3 has 14 residues. The V end lost 4 bases, the J end lost 6 bases, and 12 bases lay between the germline ends. CDR3 loop: CASSPLNLPGELFF. The CDR3, as DNA: TGCGCCAGCAGCCCTCTGAACCTTCCCGGGGAGCTGTTTTTT.

V and J are TRBV2 and TRBJ2-3, with 8 bases that match TRBD1. V was pared by 7 bases and J by 5 bases, with 8 bases of the junction left unmatched. Per the germline V gene, CDR1 is SNHLY and CDR2 is FYNNEI. The CDR3 contains 14 residues. The CDR3: CASTIRGLEDTQYF. CDR3 coding DNA: TGTGCCAGCACCATCAGGGGGCTTGAAGATACGCAGTATTTT.

Remarks on this clone: This may arise from a read error, as a much more abundant clone is one base away. The J gene is TRBJ2-7, the V gene TRBV5-5; 9 bases are shared with TRBD1. Germline CDR1 reads SGHKS; CDR2 reads YYEKEE (reference sequence). This CDR3 is 14 amino acids long. The V and J ends lost 5 bases and 1 base, in that order; junction bases with no gene match: 4. CDR3 amino acids: CASSSGTGSYEQYF. In DNA form, the CDR3 reads TGTGCCAGCAGTTCCGGGACAGGGTCCTACGAGCAGTACTTC.

This clone was observed a few times. The chain employs TRBV10-3 and TRBJ1-3; D gene unclear. The CDR3 extends over 12 amino acids. Between the trimmed V and J ends, which lost 6 bases and 4 bases, there was a span of 7 bases. The germline V gene has CDR1 ENHRY and CDR2 SYGVKD. This chain's CDR3 is CAISTDGNTIYF. In DNA form, the CDR3 reads TGTGCCATCAGCACGGACGGAAACACCATATATTTT.

J is TRBJ2-3 and V is TRBV4-2, with D possibly being TRBD1 (6 bases). The CDR3 spans 17 residues. V lost 0 bases, J lost 6 bases, and 19 bases lay in between. Germline loops: CDR1 LGHNA, CDR2 YNFKEQ. The CDR3 loop is CASSQDKAQGELDTQYF. CDR3 bases: TGTGCCAGCAGCCAAGATAAGGCACAGGGAGAGTTGGATACGCAGTATTTT.

The chain carries TRBV6-2 or TRBV6-3 and TRBJ1-5; D might be TRBD1 (5 bases). V was pared by 5 bases and J by 0 bases, with 17 bases between. CDR1 and CDR2 from the germline V gene are MNHEY and SVGEGT. This CDR3 is 17 amino acids long. DNA for the CDR3: TGTGCCAGCAGTATCCGGGACGCCCGGAATAGCAATCAGCCCCAGCATTTT. Translation: CASSIRDARNSNQPQHF.

The V gene is TRBV27, the J gene TRBJ2-7; D is unresolved. Germline loops: CDR1 MNHEY, CDR2 SMNVEV (reference sequence). The CDR3 is made up of 13 amino acids. Trimming took 4 bases from V and 0 from J, leaving 7 bases between them. In DNA, the CDR3 is TGTGCCAGCAGTTACAGACTCTCCTACGAGCAGTACTTC. Protein: CASSYRLSYEQYF.

The chain recombines TRBV29-1 with TRBJ2-7; D is uncertain. The CDR3 is made up of 12 amino acids. The germline V gene has CDR1 SQVTM and CDR2 ANQGSEA. The V and J ends lost 4 bases and 5 bases respectively, with 12 bases between them. CDR3 DNA sequence: TGCAGCGTTGTGGCCAAGGGCCACGAGCAGTACTTC. Translating it yields CSVVAKGHEQYF.

J is TRBJ2-2 and V is TRBV20-1; D remains unclear. In germline, CDR1 is DFQATT, CDR2 SNEGSKA (reference sequence). V was trimmed by 6 bases and J by 6 bases, leaving 8 bases between them. CDR3 length: 11 amino acids. CDR3 amino acids: CSASSAGELFF. In DNA, the CDR3 is TGCAGTGCATCCTCAGCCGGGGAGCTGTTTTTT.

This rearrangement joins TRBV5-1 to TRBJ2-7; TRBD1 matches 7 bases. Looked up from germline, CDR1 is SGHRS and CDR2 is YFSETQ. Trimming cost V 3 bases and J 0 bases; bases outside gene matches: 9. This CDR3 is 16 amino acids long. CDR3 nucleotides: TGCGCCAGCAGCTCCATATGGACAGGAACCTCCTACGAGCAGTACTTC. This codes for CASSSIWTGTSYEQYF.

The sample holds a few counts of this clone. This sequence joins TRBV20-1 and TRBJ2-3, with D possibly matching TRBD1 (6 bases). The CDR3 length is 15 residues. V gave up 3 bases and J gave up 4 bases, with 17 bases separating them. CDR1 is DFQATT, CDR2 SNEGSKA, per germline (reference sequence). The CDR3 DNA is TGCAGTGCTAGTGGGGCAGGGGCGCATGCAGATACGCAGTATTTT. The encoded protein is CSASGAGAHADTQYF.